Following are 12 T cell receptor beta chains from one sample sequenced in a study of shared clonotypes between healthy human individuals. Clones were sequenced by immunoSEQ multiplex PCR, and TCRdb holds only the in-frame ones, with some missing. The sample includes about 1.5 million clones, approximately 98% seen only once; the top ten take roughly 0.4%. The sequencing input was naive CD4+ T cells sorted from blood. Specified subset: CD45RA+ positively selected. These TCRs come from a man aged 25-45 years in good health.

The V gene is TRBV5-6, the J gene TRBJ2-1; 10 nucleotides agree with TRBD1. The V and J ends lost 4 bases and 7 bases, in that order; junction bases with no gene match: 11. The germline CDR1 and CDR2 sequences are SGHDT and YYEEEE. This CDR3 contains 16 residues. In DNA, the CDR3 is TGTGCCAGCAGCCCACAACGGGACAGGGGCAGGAATGAGCAGTTCTTC. Translated: CASSPQRDRGRNEQFF.

The J gene is TRBJ2-4, the V gene TRBV28; weak D call: TRBD2 (6 bases). V was trimmed by 8 bases and J by 0 bases, leaving 14 bases between them. The CDR3 totals 15 residues. Germline V CDR1 and CDR2: MDHEN, SYDVKM. CDR3 region: CASGGISLAKNIQYF. CDR3 DNA: TGTGCCAGCGGCGGGATCAGTCTAGCCAAAAACATTCAGTACTTC.

This chain connects TRBV5-5 to TRBJ2-2; D may be TRBD1 (5 bases). CDR1 is SGHKS and CDR2 is YYEKEE in the germline V gene (reference sequence). The CDR3 is 13 residues long. Trimming pared 5 bases from V and 6 bases from J, leaving 11 bases between. The CDR3 spells CASSMQGSGELFF. The CDR3 nucleotides read TGTGCCAGCAGTATGCAGGGATCCGGGGAGCTGTTTTTT. The whole variable domain, remainder taken from reference TRBV5-5 and TRBJ2-2, is DAGVTQSPTHLIKTRGQQVTLRCSPISGHKSVSWYQQVLGQGPQFIFQYYEKEERGRGNFPDRFSARQFPNYSSELNVNALLLGDSALYLCASSMQGSGELFFGEGSRLTVL.

This chain links TRBV15 with TRBJ2-1, with 9 bases identical to TRBD2. Germline V CDR1 and CDR2: LNHNV, YYDKDF (reference sequence). The CDR3 contains 15 residues. Trimming took 0 bases from V and 12 from J; bases not matched to a gene: 9. The CDR3 here is CATSRDPPSGMGQFF. The CDR3, as DNA: TGTGCCACCAGCAGAGATCCACCTAGCGGGATGGGGCAGTTCTTC.

The J gene is TRBJ2-5, the V gene TRBV10-1; perhaps TRBD2 as D (6 bases). The CDR3 totals 20 residues. Per the germline V gene, CDR1 is WNHNN and CDR2 is SYGVQD (reference sequence). V was shortened by 0 bases and J by 1 base, with 24 bases between the two germline ends. The chain's CDR3 is CASSESRLVTEDGIQETQYF. CDR3 in DNA: TGCGCCAGCAGTGAGTCGAGACTAGTTACGGAAGACGGGATCCAAGAGACCCAGTACTTC.

The rearrangement uses TRBV11-3 and TRBJ2-1; 8 bases map to TRBD2. With 0 bases clipped from V and 4 bases from J, the junction kept 5 bases outside the gene matches. The CDR3 length is 16 residues. Germline CDR1 reads SGHNT; CDR2 reads YENEEA. CDR3 sequence reads: CASSLDLPSGYNEQFF. The CDR3 DNA reads TGTGCCAGCAGCTTAGATCTCCCTAGCGGGTACAATGAGCAGTTCTTC.

V usage is TRBV11-2 and J usage is TRBJ2-7; D unresolved. The CDR3 runs to 13 residues. Per germline, CDR1 SGHAT and CDR2 FQNNGV. Deletions cut 1 base from V and 2 bases from J, with 6 bases between. The DNA for the CDR3 is TGTGCCAGCAGCTTAGTCGACCCCTACGAGCAGTACTTC. Its translation: CASSLVDPYEQYF.

The V gene is TRBV27, the J gene TRBJ2-2; TRBD1 agrees at 9 bases. This CDR3 comprises 16 residues. V trimming: 1 base; J trimming: 8 bases; junction bases outside the gene matches: 8. The V gene's germline CDR1 is MNHEY and CDR2 SMNVEV (reference sequence). Here the CDR3 DNA reads TGTGCCAGCAGTTTATTATCTGGGACAGGGCTTGGGGAGCTGTTTTTT. Amino acids: CASSLLSGTGLGELFF.

The chain carries TRBV5-4 and TRBJ2-3, with 7 nucleotides matching TRBD2. Trimming cost V 3 bases and J 3 bases; bases outside gene matches: 7. Germline-derived CDR1 and CDR2 are SGHNT and YYREEE (reference sequence). The CDR3 sequence is 15 residues long. The DNA for the CDR3 is TGTGCCAGCAGCTCCGGGGGAGGGACGACAGATACGCAGTATTTT. It is translated as CASSSGGGTTDTQYF. Full variable domain (remainder filled in from reference TRBV5-4 and TRBJ2-3): ETGVTQSPTHLIKTRGQQVTLRCSSQSGHNTVSWYQQALGQGPQFIFQYYREEENGRGNFPPRFSGLQFPNYSSELNVNALELDDSALYLCASSSGGGTTDTQYFGPGTRLTVL.

The chain joins TRBV5-4 to TRBJ1-1; maybe TRBD1 (5 bases). Per the germline V gene, CDR1 is SGHNT and CDR2 is YYREEE (reference sequence). The germline V and J ends were trimmed by 3 bases and 1 base, with 13 bases remaining between them. This CDR3 is built from 15 residues. The chain's CDR3 is CASSYAGRANTEAFF. The CDR3 region has the DNA TGTGCCAGCAGCTACGCAGGGCGGGCGAACACTGAAGCTTTCTTT.

V gene TRBV9 combines with J gene TRBJ1-2; D not certain. V lost 0 bases, J lost 8 bases, and 20 bases lay in between. In germline, CDR1 is SGDLS, CDR2 YYNGEE. The CDR3 length is 16 residues. Here the CDR3 DNA reads TGTGCCAGCAGCGTAGCCCCCGGGAGTTCATCGGAGGGCTACACCTTC. It yields the protein CASSVAPGSSSEGYTF.

The genes are TRBV5-1 and TRBJ2-3; TRBD2 matches at 8 bases. J lost 1 base, V lost 0 bases, and 4 bases had no gene match. This CDR3 has 16 residues. Per the germline V gene, CDR1 is SGHRS and CDR2 is YFSETQ. The CDR3 sequence is CASSLAPGGGTDTQYF. CDR3 nucleotides: TGCGCCAGCAGCTTGGCCCCGGGGGGGGGCACAGATACGCAGTATTTT.